The rows below give T cell receptor beta chains drawn from one sample of a study of blood T cell repertoires in COVID-19. TCRdb keeps only in-frame clones here, not all; method: immunoSEQ multiplex PCR. The profile shows 300,000 or so clones, approximately 88% of them singletons. The sample taken for sequencing was peripheral blood. The receptors originated from a woman in her thirties who had recovered from COVID-19. CDR3s include the opening cysteine and the closing phenylalanine or tryptophan. D genes are given only for firm matches. Expanded clones are given a class, and other clones once, few, many or no size at all.

D	J	size	V	CDR3	DNA
-	TRBJ2-7	-	TRBV6-5	CASSSTGYEQYF	TGTGCCAGCAGTTCTACAGGCTACGAGCAGTACTTC
-	TRBJ2-1	-	TRBV11-2	CASSLEAYNEQFF	TGTGCCAGCAGCTTAGAAGCTTACAATGAGCAGTTCTTC
TRBD1	TRBJ2-5	-	TRBV5-5	CASSRTGTANRWETQYF	TGTGCCAGCAGCAGAACCGGGACAGCAAACCGGTGGGAGACCCAGTACTTC
TRBD1	TRBJ2-7	-	TRBV6-6	CASSPGQGADEQYF	TGTGCCAGCAGTCCGGGACAGGGGGCGGACGAGCAGTACTTC
-	TRBJ2-7	few	TRBV27	CASSSRDTIYEQYF	TGTGCCAGCAGCAGCCGGGACACAATTTACGAGCAGTACTTC
TRBD1	TRBJ2-7	-	TRBV19	CASSSAGGTYEQYF	TGTGCCAGTAGTTCCGCAGGGGGCACCTACGAGCAGTACTTC
-	TRBJ2-7	-	TRBV18	CASSPYSYEQYF	TGTGCCAGCTCACCCTACTCCTACGAGCAGTACTTC
-	TRBJ2-7	once	TRBV18	CASSPLRQQNSYEQYF	TGTGCCAGCTCACCACTTCGACAGCAGAACTCCTACGAGCAGTACTTC
-	TRBJ2-3	-	TRBV10-3	CAISDSGTGERSTDTQYF	TGTGCCATCAGTGATTCGGGGACGGGGGAGCGAAGCACAGATACGCAGTATTTT
-	TRBJ2-5	-	TRBV2	CASSETSQLETQYF	TGTGCCAGCAGTGAAACCTCACAATTGGAGACCCAGTACTTC
-	TRBJ1-1	-	TRBV24-1	CATSDVHRVTHTEAFF	TGTGCCACCAGTGATGTTCACAGGGTTACGCACACTGAAGCTTTCTTT
-	TRBJ1-1	-	TRBV7-8	CASSLTVNTEAFF	TGTGCCAGCAGCTTAACAGTGAACACTGAAGCTTTCTTT
-	TRBJ1-6	-	TRBV19	CASSTSGIIFYNSPLHF	TGTGCCAGTAGTACCTCCGGGATCATCTTCTATAATTCACCCCTCCACTTT
-	TRBJ1-2	-	TRBV5-8	CASSTPATAYGYTF	TGTGCCAGCAGCACCCCCGCGACAGCCTATGGCTACACCTTC
-	TRBJ2-1	-	TRBV9	CASSVGSSGEQFF	TGTGCCAGCAGCGTAGGATCGAGCGGTGAGCAGTTCTTC
-	TRBJ2-7	few	TRBV6-5	CASSYGQEAKEQYF	TGTGCCAGCAGTTACGGCCAGGAGGCTAAGGAGCAGTACTTC
-	TRBJ2-1	once	TRBV10-3	CAISIMGRGPNNEQFF	TGTGCCATCTCAATCATGGGGCGGGGGCCAAACAATGAGCAGTTCTTC
TRBD2	TRBJ2-3	-	TRBV24-1	CATSDYSGGSTDTQYF	TGTGCCACCAGTGATTATAGCGGGGGTAGCACAGATACGCAGTATTTT
TRBD2	TRBJ2-3	-	TRBV7-2	CASSLFRAGGPDTQYF	TGTGCCAGCAGCTTATTCCGGGCGGGGGGGCCGGATACGCAGTATTTT
TRBD2	TRBJ2-3	-	TRBV7-3	CASSSRGGRDTQYF	TGTGCCAGCAGCTCTCGGGGGGGCCGAGATACGCAGTATTTT
-	TRBJ1-1	-	TRBV13	CASSSPGRDEAFF	TGTGCCAGCAGCTCCCCGGGGAGGGATGAAGCTTTCTTT
TRBD1	TRBJ2-4	-	TRBV4-3	CASSQSRGDRSKNIQYF	TGCGCCAGCAGCCAGTCCCGAGGGGACAGATCAAAAAACATTCAGTACTTC
TRBD1	TRBJ2-2	-	TRBV19	CASSETGARDTGELFF	TGTGCCAGTAGCGAAACAGGGGCGCGAGACACCGGGGAGCTGTTTTTT
TRBD1	TRBJ1-2	-	TRBV29-1	CSVSPDRAGYGYTF	TGCAGCGTTTCCCCCGACAGGGCGGGCTATGGCTACACCTTC
-	TRBJ1-3	-	TRBV27	CASSLVGARGNTIYF	TGTGCCAGCAGTTTGGTGGGGGCAAGGGGAAACACCATATATTTT
-	TRBJ1-1	few	TRBV6-2/TRBV6-3	CASSEHRVNTEAFF	TGTGCCAGCAGCGAACACAGGGTGAACACTGAAGCTTTCTTT